This TCR beta chain was sequenced in a study of T cell repertoires in cytomegalovirus infection. As for the study in general: CMV epitopes that were recently identified and HLA-C-restricted were used alongside well-studied HLA-B-restricted ones. From public TCR beta signatures came an indication of both CMV infection and matching HLA type. Study conclusions and caveats: What dominated the ex vivo response were HLA-C-restricted CMV-specific TCR beta clonotypes. CMV carriers having the relevant HLA were flagged by cumulative public TCR beta family frequency.

Trimming took 6 bases from V and 4 from J, leaving 16 bases between them. Germline CDR1 and CDR2: MNHNY and SVGAGI (reference sequence). CDR3 length: 15 amino acids. In this sample, this clonotype turned up once. Its target is unknown. In TCRdb, the reads were re-called with MiXCR into one record per CDR3 protein. The table lists hundreds of thousands of distinct CDR3 sequences, under 55% of them singletons, with 43% in the top ten. The rearrangement links TRBV6-6 to TRBJ1-5; possible D gene TRBD1, 5 bases. The source of this sequence is a human donor in good health (CMV status not recorded). Some clones in this sample may be carry-over from other donors' samples. Here the sequenced sample was cultured PBMCs, taken from culture after CMV antigen stimulation. This CDR3 is CASSFFQGGNQPQHF. The DNA of the CDR3 is TGTGCCAGCAGCTTTTTCCAGGGTGGGAATCAGCCCCAGCATTTT.